This entry lists 5 T cell receptor beta chains sequenced from one sample in a study of blood T cell repertoires in COVID-19 (dated by TCRdb to about 2020). Library preparation was by the immunoSEQ multiplex PCR assay. TCRdb mirrors the immuneACCESS table, restricted to in-frame sequences. Some clones are absent from its copies; in checked studies, under half trace to an unresolved V gene, and the reason for the others is unknown. This sample gives about 130,000 clones in total; more than 80% of them show up just once. The ten largest account for more than 10% of the sample. Input material: peripheral blood. These receptor sequences come from a woman aged 55-70 years with acute or convalescent COVID-19.

This chain connects TRBV7-9 to TRBJ1-5; D may be TRBD1 (5 bases). Per germline, CDR1 SEHNR and CDR2 FQNEAQ (reference sequence). The ends were cut back, 5 bases at V and 5 bases at J, with 13 bases in the middle. CDR3 length: 14 residues. The CDR3 region has the DNA TGTGCCAGCAGCCCTCTCGACAGACATCAGCCCCAGCATTTT. It yields the protein CASSPLDRHQPQHF.

The CDR3 sequence is CASSPLVGGTDRNTF. Written as DNA, the CDR3 is TGTGCCAGCTCACCACTGGTCGGCGGGACAGACCGAAACACCTTC. The chain joins TRBV18 to TRBJ1-2, with 7 bases fitting TRBD1. Per the germline V gene, CDR1 is KGHSH and CDR2 is LQKENI. V gave up 1 base and J gave up 12 bases; unmatched junction bases: 14. CDR3 length: 15 residues.

The V call is TRBV6-6, the J call TRBJ1-1; TRBD1 might be the D (5 bases). Germline values: CDR1 MNHNY, CDR2 SVGAGI (reference sequence). Trimming removed 7 bases at V and 3 bases at J, with 18 bases between. This CDR3 is 15 amino acids long. The CDR3 region is CASMTRGGEYTEAFF. The DNA for the CDR3 is TGTGCCAGCATGACCCGGGGGGGGGAATACACTGAAGCTTTCTTT.

V usage is TRBV24-1 and J usage is TRBJ1-4; D gene uncertain. Germline assignment: CDR1 KGHDR and CDR2 SFDVKD. CDR3 length: 14 residues. Deletions cut 4 bases from V and 5 bases from J, with 10 bases between. CDR3 protein: CATSEGGPNEKLFF. The CDR3 region has the DNA TGTGCCACCAGTGAAGGAGGACCGAATGAAAAACTGTTTTTT.

The rearrangement joins TRBV11-2 to TRBJ1-2; D is undetermined. Germline V gene sequence: CDR1 SGHAT, CDR2 FQNNGV. V was shortened by 1 base and J by 4 bases, with 7 bases between the two germline ends. This CDR3 has 13 amino acids. The CDR3 region has the DNA TGTGCCAGCAGCTTAGGAGATAGCTATGGCTACACCTTC. It specifies CASSLGDSYGYTF.